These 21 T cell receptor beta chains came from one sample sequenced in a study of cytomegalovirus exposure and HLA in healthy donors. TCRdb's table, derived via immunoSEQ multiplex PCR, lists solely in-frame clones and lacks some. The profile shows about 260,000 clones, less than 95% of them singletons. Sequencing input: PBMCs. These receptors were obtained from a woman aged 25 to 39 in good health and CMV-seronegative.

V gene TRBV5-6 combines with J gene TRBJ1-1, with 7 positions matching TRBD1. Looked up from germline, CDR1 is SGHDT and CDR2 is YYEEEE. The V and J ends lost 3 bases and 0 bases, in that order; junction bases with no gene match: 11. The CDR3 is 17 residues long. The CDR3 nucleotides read TGTGCCAGCAGCTCGCAGGGGGTCCGCACCATGAACACTGAAGCTTTCTTT. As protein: CASSSQGVRTMNTEAFF. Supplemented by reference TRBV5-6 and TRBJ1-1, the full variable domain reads DAGVTQSPTHLIKTRGQQVTLRCSPKSGHDTVSWYQQALGQGPQFIFQYYEEEERQRGNFPDRFSGHQFPNYSSELNVNALLLGDSALYLCASSSQGVRTMNTEAFFGQGTRLTVV.

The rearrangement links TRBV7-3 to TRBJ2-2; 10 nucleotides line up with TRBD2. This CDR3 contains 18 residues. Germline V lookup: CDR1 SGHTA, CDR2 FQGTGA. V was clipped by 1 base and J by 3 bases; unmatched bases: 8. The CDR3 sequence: CASSLRGSGRGYTGELFF. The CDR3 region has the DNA TGTGCCAGCAGCTTAAGAGGCAGCGGGAGGGGATACACCGGGGAGCTGTTTTTT. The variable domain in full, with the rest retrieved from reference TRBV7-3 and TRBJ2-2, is GAGVSQTPSNKVTEKGKYVELRCDPISGHTALYWYRQSLGQGPEFLIYFQGTGAADDSGLPNDRFFAVRPEGSVSTLKIQRTERGDSAVYLCASSLRGSGRGYTGELFFGEGSRLTVL.

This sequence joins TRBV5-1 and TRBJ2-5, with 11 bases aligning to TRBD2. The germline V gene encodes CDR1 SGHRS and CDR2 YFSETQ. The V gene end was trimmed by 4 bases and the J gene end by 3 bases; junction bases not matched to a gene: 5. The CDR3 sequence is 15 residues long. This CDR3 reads CASSMGLAAKETQYF. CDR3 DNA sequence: TGCGCCAGCAGCATGGGACTAGCGGCAAAAGAGACCCAGTACTTC.

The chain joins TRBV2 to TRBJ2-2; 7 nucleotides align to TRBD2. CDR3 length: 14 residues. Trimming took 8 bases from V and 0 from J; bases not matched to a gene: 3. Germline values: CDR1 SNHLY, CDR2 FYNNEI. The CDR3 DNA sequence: TGTGCCAGCTTGCGGGGGACGAACACCGGGGAGCTGTTTTTT. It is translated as CASLRGTNTGELFF.

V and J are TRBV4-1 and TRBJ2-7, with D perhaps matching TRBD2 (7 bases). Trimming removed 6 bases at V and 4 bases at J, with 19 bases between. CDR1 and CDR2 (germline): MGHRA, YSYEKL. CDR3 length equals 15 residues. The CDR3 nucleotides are TGCGCCAGCAGGGGGGGGGCGGGAGAGTGGTACGAGCAGTACTTC. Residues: CASRGGAGEWYEQYF.

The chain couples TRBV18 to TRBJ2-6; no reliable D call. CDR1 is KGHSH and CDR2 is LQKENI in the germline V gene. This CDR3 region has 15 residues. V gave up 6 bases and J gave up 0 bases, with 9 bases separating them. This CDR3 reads CASSPRSSGANVLTF. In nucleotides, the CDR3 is TGTGCCAGCTCTCCCCGCAGCTCTGGGGCCAACGTCCTGACTTTC.

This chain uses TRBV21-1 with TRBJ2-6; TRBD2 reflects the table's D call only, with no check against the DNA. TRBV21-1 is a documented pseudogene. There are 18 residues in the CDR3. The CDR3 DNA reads TGTGCCAGCAGCAAAGAGGGGGGGAACGAGGCTGGGGCCAACGTCCTGACTTTC. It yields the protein CASSKEGGNEAGANVLTF.

The CDR3 protein is CASSVGTGMVREQYF. CDR3 nucleotide sequence: TGCGCCAGCAGTGTAGGGACAGGGATGGTTAGGGAGCAGTACTTC. This sequence joins TRBV10-2 and TRBJ2-7, with TRBD1 identical over 9 bases. From germline, CDR1 is WSHSY and CDR2 SAAADI. Germline trimming cut 4 bases from V and 7 bases from J; bases unmatched to any gene: 11. CDR3 size: 15 residues.

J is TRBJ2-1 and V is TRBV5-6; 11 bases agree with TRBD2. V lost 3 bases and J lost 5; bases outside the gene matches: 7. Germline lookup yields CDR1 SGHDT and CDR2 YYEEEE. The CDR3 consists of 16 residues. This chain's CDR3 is CASSYGLAGVNNEQFF. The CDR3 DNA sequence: TGTGCCAGCAGCTACGGACTAGCGGGTGTCAACAATGAGCAGTTCTTC.

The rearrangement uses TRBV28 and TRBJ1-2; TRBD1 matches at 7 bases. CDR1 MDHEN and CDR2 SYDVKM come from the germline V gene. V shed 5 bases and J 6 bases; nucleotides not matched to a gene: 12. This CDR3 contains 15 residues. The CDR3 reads CASSAARGGKDGYTF. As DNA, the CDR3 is TGTGCCAGCAGTGCCGCCAGGGGGGGGAAGGATGGCTACACCTTC.

The CDR3 region is CASSLGLGLGGSEQYF. As DNA, the CDR3 is TGTGCCAGCAGCTTAGGGTTGGGGCTAGGGGGAAGTGAGCAGTACTTC. V gene TRBV7-2 combines with J gene TRBJ2-7, with D perhaps TRBD1 (6 bases). CDR1 is SGHTA and CDR2 is FQGNSA in the germline V gene. The CDR3 length is 16 residues. The V end lost 1 base, the J end lost 7 bases, and 20 bases lay between the germline ends.

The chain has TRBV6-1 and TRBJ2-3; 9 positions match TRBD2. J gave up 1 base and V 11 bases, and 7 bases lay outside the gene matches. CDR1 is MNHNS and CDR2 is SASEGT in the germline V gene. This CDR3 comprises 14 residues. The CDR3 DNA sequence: TGTGCCTGCAAGCGGGAGGTAGGCACAGATACGCAGTATTTT. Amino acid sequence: CACKREVGTDTQYF.

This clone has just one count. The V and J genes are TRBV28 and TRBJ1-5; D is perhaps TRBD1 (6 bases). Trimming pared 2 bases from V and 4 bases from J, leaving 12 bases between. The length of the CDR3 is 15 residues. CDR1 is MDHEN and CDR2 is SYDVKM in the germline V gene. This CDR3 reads CASSLKIGGNQPQHF. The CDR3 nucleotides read TGTGCCAGCAGTTTAAAGATAGGGGGGAATCAGCCCCAGCATTTT. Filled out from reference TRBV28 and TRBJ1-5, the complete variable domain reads DVKVTQSSRYLVKRTGEKVFLECVQDMDHENMFWYRQDPGLGLRLIYFSYDVKMKEKGDIPEGYSVSREKKERFSLILESASTNQTSMYLCASSLKIGGNQPQHFGDGTRLSIL.

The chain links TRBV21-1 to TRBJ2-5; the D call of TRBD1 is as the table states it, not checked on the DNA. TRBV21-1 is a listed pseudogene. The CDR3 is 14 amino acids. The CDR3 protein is CASSNSDSKETQYF. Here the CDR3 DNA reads TGTGCCAGCAGCAATTCTGACAGCAAAGAGACCCAGTACTTC.

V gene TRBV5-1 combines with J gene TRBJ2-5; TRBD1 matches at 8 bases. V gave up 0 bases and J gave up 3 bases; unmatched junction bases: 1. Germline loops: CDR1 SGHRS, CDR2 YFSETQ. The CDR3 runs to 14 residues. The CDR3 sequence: CASSLGQGKETQYF. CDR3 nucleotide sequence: TGCGCCAGCAGCTTGGGACAGGGGAAAGAGACCCAGTACTTC.

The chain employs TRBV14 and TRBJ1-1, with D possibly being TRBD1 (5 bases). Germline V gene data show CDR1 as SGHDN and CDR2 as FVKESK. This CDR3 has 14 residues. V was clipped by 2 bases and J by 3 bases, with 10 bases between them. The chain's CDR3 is CASSQFGGDTEAFF. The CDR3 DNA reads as TGTGCCAGCAGCCAATTTGGAGGGGACACTGAAGCTTTCTTT.

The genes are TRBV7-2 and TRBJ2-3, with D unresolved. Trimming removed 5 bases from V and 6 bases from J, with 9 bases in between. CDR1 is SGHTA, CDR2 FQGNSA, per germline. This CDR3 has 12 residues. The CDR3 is CASSLSGDTQYF. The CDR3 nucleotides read TGTGCCAGCAGCCTTTCCGGTGATACGCAGTATTTT. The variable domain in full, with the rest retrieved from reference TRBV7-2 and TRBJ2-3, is GAGVSQSPSNKVTEKGKDVELRCDPISGHTALYWYRQSLGQGLEFLIYFQGNSAPDKSGLPSDRFSAERTGGSVSTLTIQRTQQEDSAVYLCASSLSGDTQYFGPGTRLTVL.

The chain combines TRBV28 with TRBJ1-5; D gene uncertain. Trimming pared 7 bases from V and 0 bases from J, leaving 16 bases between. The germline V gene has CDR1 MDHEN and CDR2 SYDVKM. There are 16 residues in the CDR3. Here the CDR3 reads CASNFGRLYSNQPQHF. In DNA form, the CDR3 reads TGTGCCAGCAATTTTGGCCGCCTTTATAGCAATCAGCCCCAGCATTTT. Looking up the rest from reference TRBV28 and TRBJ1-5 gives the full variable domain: DVKVTQSSRYLVKRTGEKVFLECVQDMDHENMFWYRQDPGLGLRLIYFSYDVKMKEKGDIPEGYSVSREKKERFSLILESASTNQTSMYLCASNFGRLYSNQPQHFGDGTRLSIL.

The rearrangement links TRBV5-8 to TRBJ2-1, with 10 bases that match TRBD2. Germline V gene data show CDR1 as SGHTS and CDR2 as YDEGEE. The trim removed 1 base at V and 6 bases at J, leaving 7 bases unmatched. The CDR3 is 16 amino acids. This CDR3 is CASSLLLAGVINEQFF. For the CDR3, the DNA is TGTGCCAGCAGCTTGCTTCTAGCGGGAGTAATCAATGAGCAGTTCTTC.

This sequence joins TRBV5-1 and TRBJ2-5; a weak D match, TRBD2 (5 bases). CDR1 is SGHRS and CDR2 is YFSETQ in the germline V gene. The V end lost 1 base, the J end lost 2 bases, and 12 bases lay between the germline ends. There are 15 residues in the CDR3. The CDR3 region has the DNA TGCGCCAGCAGCTTGCAGGACTCCACTCAAGAGACCCAGTACTTC. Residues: CASSLQDSTQETQYF.

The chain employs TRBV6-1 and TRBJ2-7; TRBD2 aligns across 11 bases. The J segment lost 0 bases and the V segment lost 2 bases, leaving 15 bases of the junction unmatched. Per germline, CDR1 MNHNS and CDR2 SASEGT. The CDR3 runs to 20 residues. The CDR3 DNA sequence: TGTGCCAGCAGTGAAAAGACTAGCGGGGCCTCGTTCCTTGGCTCCTACGAGCAGTACTTC. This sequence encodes CASSEKTSGASFLGSYEQYF.